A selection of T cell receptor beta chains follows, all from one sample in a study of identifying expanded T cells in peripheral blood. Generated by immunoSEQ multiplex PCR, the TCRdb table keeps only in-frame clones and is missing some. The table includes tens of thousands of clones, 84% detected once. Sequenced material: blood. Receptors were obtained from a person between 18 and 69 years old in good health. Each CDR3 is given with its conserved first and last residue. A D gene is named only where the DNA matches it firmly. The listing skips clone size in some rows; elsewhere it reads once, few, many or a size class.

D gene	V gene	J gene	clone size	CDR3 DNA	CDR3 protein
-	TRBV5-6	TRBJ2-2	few	TGTGCCAGCAGCACGGGGACCACAGCGAACACCGGGGAGCTGTTTTTT	CASSTGTTANTGELFF
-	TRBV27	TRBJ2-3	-	TGTGCCAGCAGTTTATCGTGGGGGGTTCGGGATACGCAGTATTTT	CASSLSWGVRDTQYF
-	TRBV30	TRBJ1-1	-	TGTGCCTGGAGTCCGCCGGGGGGGGCACGGGCCGAAGCTTTCTTT	CAWSPPGGARAEAFF
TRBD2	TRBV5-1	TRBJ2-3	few	TGCGCCAGCACCACGACTAGCGCCGGGGATACGCAGTATTTT	CASTTTSAGDTQYF
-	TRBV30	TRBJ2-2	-	TGTGCCTGGAGTAGGTTAGCAAACACCGGGGAGCTGTTTTTT	CAWSRLANTGELFF
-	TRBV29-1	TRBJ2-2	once	TGCAGCGTTGAGGTTACGAACACCGGGGAGCTGTTTTTT	CSVEVTNTGELFF
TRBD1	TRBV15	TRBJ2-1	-	TGTGCCACCAGCGTTGACAGGGAGCTTGGTGAGCAGTTCTTC	CATSVDRELGEQFF
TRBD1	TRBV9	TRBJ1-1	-	TGTGCCAGCAGCGTAGCCGGACAGGGGGGAAACACTGAAGCTTTCTTT	CASSVAGQGGNTEAFF
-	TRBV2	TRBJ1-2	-	TGTGCCAGCAGTGAAGCGGGGGACTATGGCTACACCTTC	CASSEAGDYGYTF
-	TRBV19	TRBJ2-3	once	TGTGCCAGTAGTTTCGCTGCATTAGATACGCAGTATTTT	CASSFAALDTQYF
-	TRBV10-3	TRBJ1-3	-	TGTGCCATCAGAGACGGGGCCTCTGGAAACACCATATATTTT	CAIRDGASGNTIYF
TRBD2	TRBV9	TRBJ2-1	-	TGTGCCAGCAGCGTAGGTGGCGGGAGGGCCTTGCGGGATGAGCAGTTCTTC	CASSVGGGRALRDEQFF
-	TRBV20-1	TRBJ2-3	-	TGCAGTGCTGGCCTGGGGGGAGCGCAGTATTTT	CSAGLGGAQYF
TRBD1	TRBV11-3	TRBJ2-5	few	TGTGCCAGCAGCTCACGACAGGGCGGGCGCCATCAAGAGACCCAGTACTTC	CASSSRQGGRHQETQYF
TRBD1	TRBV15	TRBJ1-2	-	TGTGCCACCAGTCAGGGGGTAAGGAGTGACTACACCTTC	CATSQGVRSDYTF
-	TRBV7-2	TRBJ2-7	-	TGTGCCAGCAGCTTTTATTACGAGCAGTACTTC	CASSFYYEQYF